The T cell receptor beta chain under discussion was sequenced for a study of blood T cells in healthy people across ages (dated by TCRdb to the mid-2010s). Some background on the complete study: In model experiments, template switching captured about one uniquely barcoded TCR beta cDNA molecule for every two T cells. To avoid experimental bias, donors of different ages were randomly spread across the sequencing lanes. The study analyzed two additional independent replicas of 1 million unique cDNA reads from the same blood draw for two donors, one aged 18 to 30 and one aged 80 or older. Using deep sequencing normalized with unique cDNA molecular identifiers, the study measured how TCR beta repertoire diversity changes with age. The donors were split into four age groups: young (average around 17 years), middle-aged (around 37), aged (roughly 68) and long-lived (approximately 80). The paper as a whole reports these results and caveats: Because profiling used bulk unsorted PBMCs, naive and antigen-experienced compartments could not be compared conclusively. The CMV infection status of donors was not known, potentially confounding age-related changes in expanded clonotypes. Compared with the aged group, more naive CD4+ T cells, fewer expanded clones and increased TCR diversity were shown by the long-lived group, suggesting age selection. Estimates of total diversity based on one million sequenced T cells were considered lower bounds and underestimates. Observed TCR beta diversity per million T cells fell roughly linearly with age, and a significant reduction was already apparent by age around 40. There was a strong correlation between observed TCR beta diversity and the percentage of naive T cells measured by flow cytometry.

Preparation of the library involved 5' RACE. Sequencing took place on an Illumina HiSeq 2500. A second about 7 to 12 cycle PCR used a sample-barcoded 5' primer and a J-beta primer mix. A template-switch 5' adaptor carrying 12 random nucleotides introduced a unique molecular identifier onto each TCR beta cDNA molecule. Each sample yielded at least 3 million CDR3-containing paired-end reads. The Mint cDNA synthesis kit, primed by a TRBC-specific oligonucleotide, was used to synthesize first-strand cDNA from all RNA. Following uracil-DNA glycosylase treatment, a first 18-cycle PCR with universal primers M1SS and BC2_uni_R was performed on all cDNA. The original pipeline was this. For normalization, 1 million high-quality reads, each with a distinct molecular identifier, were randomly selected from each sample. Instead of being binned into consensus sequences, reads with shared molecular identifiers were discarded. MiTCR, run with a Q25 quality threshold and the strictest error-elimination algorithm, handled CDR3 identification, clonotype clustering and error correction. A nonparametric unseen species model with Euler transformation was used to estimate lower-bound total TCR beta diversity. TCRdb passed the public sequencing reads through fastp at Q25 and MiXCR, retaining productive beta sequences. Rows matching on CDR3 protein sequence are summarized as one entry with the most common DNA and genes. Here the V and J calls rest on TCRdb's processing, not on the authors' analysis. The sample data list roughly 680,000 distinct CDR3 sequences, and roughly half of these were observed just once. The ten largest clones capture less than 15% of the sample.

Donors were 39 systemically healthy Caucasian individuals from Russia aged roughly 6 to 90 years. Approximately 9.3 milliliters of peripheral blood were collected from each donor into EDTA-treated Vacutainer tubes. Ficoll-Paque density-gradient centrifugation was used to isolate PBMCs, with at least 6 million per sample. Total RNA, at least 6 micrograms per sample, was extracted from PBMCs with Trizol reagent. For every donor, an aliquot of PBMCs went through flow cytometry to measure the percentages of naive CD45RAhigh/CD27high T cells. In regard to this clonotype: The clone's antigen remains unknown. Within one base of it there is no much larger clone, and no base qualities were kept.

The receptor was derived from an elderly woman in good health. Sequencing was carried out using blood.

CDR3 sequence: CASSERLAQFTDTQYF. In nucleotide form, the sequence is TGTGCCAGCAGCGAGCGACTAGCGCAATTCACAGATACGCAGTATTTT. Here the chain combines TRBV4-2 and TRBJ2-3, and 8 junctional nucleotides match TRBD2. In the germline V gene, CDR1 corresponds to LGHNA and CDR2 to YNFKEQ. The CDR3, from cysteine to phenylalanine, totals 16 residues. The CDR3 DNA has 48 bases and is translated from base 1. Relative to germline, V is missing 5 bases and J is missing 2 bases, with 9 bases of the junction outside any gene match.